Detailed here is one T cell receptor beta chain. The antigen remains undetermined. Each CDR3 protein is one row after TCRdb ran MiXCR on the 5' RACE reads. The data hold 200,000 to 300,000 distinct CDR3 sequences, with under 15% observed a single time. The sample comes from a study of T cells after yellow fever vaccination. Study-level points and caveats: Clones from primary vaccination mostly reappeared after the booster (about 97% CD4, approximately 88% CD8). Secondary responses were weaker yet peaked faster, day 5 versus 15.

V gave up 6 bases and J gave up 5 bases; unmatched junction bases: 19. The length of the CDR3 is 18 residues. Germline assignment: CDR1 WSHSY and CDR2 SAAADI. This specimen was CD4+ T cells sorted from PBMCs, taken 45 days after the yellow fever booster vaccination. The V gene is TRBV10-2, the J gene TRBJ2-7, with 10 bases matching TRBD1. The sequence was obtained from a man aged 30-40 years who received the YFV17D yellow fever vaccine. In DNA form, the CDR3 reads TGCGCCAGCAGGCGGGGACAGGGGACCACCAAAATTCTCGACGAGCAGTACTTC. This translates into CASRRGQGTTKILDEQYF.